This T cell receptor beta chain was retrieved from a study of CD8+ T cells in alopecia areata. Study-level findings and limits: A large proportion of expanded lesional clones were detected persisting in scalp and blood during tofacitinib.

The treatment denotes: oral pan-JAK inhibitor, 5-10 mg twice daily. It was cDNA, reverse transcribed from extracted RNA, that served as the sequencing template. The repertoire was sequenced with immunoSEQ multiplex PCR; TCRdb's copy has only in-frame clones and lacks some. The table shows about 220,000 clones, with more than 45% occurring only once. Of note for this clone: Antigen unknown.

V shed 0 bases and J shed 3 bases, with 9 bases lying between them. CDR1 and CDR2 (germline): SGHRS, YFSETQ. This CDR3 region has 14 residues. Material: CD4+ T cells sorted from blood, obtained at week 4, from a patient treated with tofacitinib. The chain links TRBV5-1 to TRBJ1-2; no clear D gene. This TCR was sampled from a human donor with alopecia areata. The CDR3 region is CASSLGSGDYGYTF. CDR3 nucleotide sequence: TGCGCCAGCAGCTTGGGAAGCGGGGACTATGGCTACACCTTC.